The 18 T cell receptor beta chains presented below share a single source sample, sequenced in a study of technical replicates of blood from several donors. Measured with immunoSEQ multiplex PCR; TCRdb has only the in-frame clones, and not every one. This table has over 60,000 clones, 93% appearing once. Sequences were obtained from T cells isolated from PBMCs. These receptors all come from a human donor in good health.

CDR3 residues: CASSLFTGGLLTGELFF. In nucleotides, the CDR3 is TGCGCCAGCAGCCTCTTCACCGGGGGACTTCTTACCGGGGAGCTGTTTTTT. This chain connects TRBV4-1 to TRBJ2-2, with a tentative D call TRBD2 (6 bases). Germline assignment: CDR1 MGHRA and CDR2 YSYEKL. CDR3 length: 17 amino acids. Deletions cut 4 bases from V and 5 bases from J, with 20 bases between.

This chain connects TRBV19 to TRBJ2-7, with 9 bases lining up with TRBD1. J was trimmed by 0 bases and V by 3 bases; bases with no gene match: 3. The V gene's germline CDR1 is LNHDA and CDR2 SQIVND (reference sequence). The CDR3 has 15 amino acids. The CDR3 nucleotides read TGTGCCAGTAGTATTGGGACAGGGCCCTCCTACGAGCAGTACTTC. Encoded protein: CASSIGTGPSYEQYF.

The chain combines TRBV2 with TRBJ2-3; 11 bases match TRBD2. Unmatched junction bases numbered 4, after V lost 6 bases and J lost 2 bases. The CDR3 runs to 15 residues. Germline V gene lookup returns CDR1 SNHLY and CDR2 FYNNEI. This CDR3 reads CASRELAGVTDTQYF. As DNA, the CDR3 is TGTGCCAGCAGGGAACTAGCGGGGGTCACAGATACGCAGTATTTT.

V gene TRBV7-3 combines with J gene TRBJ1-1; 7 bases align to TRBD1. Unmatched junction bases numbered 5, after V lost 5 bases and J lost 5 bases. Germline CDR1 SGHTA, CDR2 FQGTGA. This CDR3 is 13 amino acids long. CDR3 bases: TGTGCCAGCAGCGCATCGACAGGGACTGAAGCTTTCTTT. Translating gives CASSASTGTEAFF.

The chain has TRBV30 and TRBJ1-1, with D uncertain. CDR3 size: 13 residues. Germline V CDR1 and CDR2: GTSNPN, SVGIG (reference sequence). V lost 6 bases to trimming and J lost 1 base, with 12 bases between them. The CDR3 region has the DNA TGTGCCTGTGGTTCCTATACGAACACTGAAGCTTTCTTT. Translating it yields CACGSYTNTEAFF.

The CDR3 region is CASSFSGRAPDTQYF. CDR3 in DNA: TGCGCCAGCAGCTTTAGCGGGAGGGCCCCAGATACGCAGTATTTT. The rearrangement links TRBV5-1 to TRBJ2-3; the match to TRBD2 covers 11 bases. Germline CDR1 and CDR2: SGHRS and YFSETQ. The V and J ends lost 2 bases and 4 bases, in that order; junction bases with no gene match: 3. This CDR3 region has 15 residues.

This sequence joins TRBV4-1 and TRBJ2-1, with 10 bases matching TRBD2. The CDR3 is made up of 17 amino acids. With V trimmed by 4 bases and J by 6 bases, 12 bases remained unmatched. Germline CDR1 and CDR2: MGHRA and YSYEKL. The CDR3 DNA follows: TGCGCCAGCAGCCCGCGCCCGCTAGCGGGGGATTCCAATGAGCAGTTCTTC. It yields the protein CASSPRPLAGDSNEQFF.

The rearrangement joins TRBV28 to TRBJ2-2, with 9 nucleotides matching TRBD1. With 2 bases clipped from V and 1 base from J, the junction kept 2 bases outside the gene matches. This CDR3 spans 16 amino acids. Germline V CDR1 and CDR2: MDHEN, SYDVKM. The CDR3 spells CASSLMGQGNTGELFF. As DNA, the CDR3 is TGTGCCAGCAGTTTAATGGGACAGGGGAACACCGGGGAGCTGTTTTTT.

This clone was recorded only once. This chain joins TRBV11-2 and TRBJ2-1; tentatively, D is TRBD1 (6 bases). Deletions cut 7 bases from V and 4 bases from J, with 17 bases between. CDR3 length equals 15 residues. Per the germline V gene, CDR1 is SGHAT and CDR2 is FQNNGV. This CDR3 reads CASTKSGTNYNEQFF. The CDR3, as DNA: TGTGCCAGCACCAAATCCGGGACAAATTACAATGAGCAGTTCTTC.

This chain links TRBV19 with TRBJ1-2; D unresolved. The length of the CDR3 is 14 residues. V gave up 7 bases and J gave up 0 bases, with 12 bases separating them. Germline CDR1 and CDR2: LNHDA and SQIVND (reference sequence). The CDR3 sequence is CASTMRLTNYGYTF. The DNA for the CDR3 is TGTGCCAGTACTATGCGGCTTACTAACTATGGCTACACCTTC.

This chain links TRBV6-6 with TRBJ2-7; 9 nucleotides match TRBD1. Germline-derived CDR1 and CDR2 are MNHNY and SVGAGI (reference sequence). The V gene end was trimmed by 6 bases and the J gene end by 3 bases; junction bases not matched to a gene: 9. This CDR3 comprises 15 residues. CDR3 sequence reads: CASRKTGGGGYEQYF. In nucleotides, the CDR3 is TGTGCCAGCAGAAAAACAGGGGGCGGGGGCTACGAGCAGTACTTC.

This clone appeared a few times. The chain combines TRBV28 with TRBJ2-7, with D perhaps matching TRBD1 (6 bases). Trimming took 8 bases from V and 2 from J, leaving 13 bases between them. CDR3 length: 13 residues. Per germline, CDR1 MDHEN and CDR2 SYDVKM. CDR3 DNA: TGTGCCAGCTGGGGTTCAGGGGCCTACGAGCAGTACTTC. Translating it yields CASWGSGAYEQYF.

This sequence joins TRBV7-9 and TRBJ1-5; maybe TRBD1 (6 bases). This CDR3 is 15 amino acids long. V was trimmed by 2 bases and J by 4 bases, leaving 12 bases between them. Germline assignment: CDR1 SEHNR and CDR2 FQNEAQ (reference sequence). The CDR3 loop reads CASSLRRQGNQPQHF. CDR3 coding DNA: TGTGCCAGCAGCTTAAGGAGGCAGGGGAATCAGCCCCAGCATTTT.

This clone was counted between two and nine times. This chain joins TRBV11-2 and TRBJ1-2; TRBD1 matches at 7 bases. The CDR3 totals 14 residues. V shed 0 bases, J shed 8 bases, and the junction held 6 bases outside the gene matches. Germline V gene data show CDR1 as SGHAT and CDR2 as FQNNGV. The CDR3 DNA follows: TGTGCCAGCAGCTTAGATCATACAGGGGAAGGCTACACCTTC. Translating gives CASSLDHTGEGYTF.

In DNA, the CDR3 is TGTGCCAGCAGCTTAGGGGAGTCGGGAGGTCATGAGCAGTTCTTC. The encoded protein is CASSLGESGGHEQFF. The genes are TRBV11-3 and TRBJ2-1, with 7 bases identical to TRBD2. CDR1 is SGHNT, CDR2 YENEEA, per germline. V was clipped by 1 base and J by 8 bases; unmatched bases: 8. The CDR3 runs 15 residues.

The gene calls are TRBV2 and TRBJ2-1, with 8 positions matching TRBD2. Germline loops: CDR1 SNHLY, CDR2 FYNNEI. This CDR3 is 14 amino acids long. Losses at the gene ends were 9 bases for V and 4 bases for J; bases not matched to a gene: 8. The CDR3 region has the DNA TGTGCCAGTTACAGTAGCGGGATTTACAATGAGCAGTTCTTC. This sequence encodes CASYSSGIYNEQFF. The full variable domain, rest sourced from reference TRBV2 and TRBJ2-1, is EPEVTQTPSHQVTQMGQEVILRCVPISNHLYFYWYRQILGQKVEFLVSFYNNEISEKSEIFDDQFSVERPDGSNFTLKIRSTKLEDSAMYFCASYSSGIYNEQFFGPGTRLTVL.

The chain links TRBV2 to TRBJ2-5; D is possibly TRBD2 (6 bases). The germline V gene encodes CDR1 SNHLY and CDR2 FYNNEI. The CDR3 consists of 13 residues. V lost 8 bases and J lost 5, with 15 bases in between. Here the CDR3 DNA reads TGTGCCAGCGTTGCGGGACCTTGGGAGACCCAGTACTTC. This codes for CASVAGPWETQYF. Full variable domain (missing parts from reference TRBV2 and TRBJ2-5): EPEVTQTPSHQVTQMGQEVILRCVPISNHLYFYWYRQILGQKVEFLVSFYNNEISEKSEIFDDQFSVERPDGSNFTLKIRSTKLEDSAMYFCASVAGPWETQYFGPGTRLLVL.

This sequence joins TRBV9 and TRBJ2-2; D unclear. Germline V CDR1 and CDR2: SGDLS, YYNGEE. Trimming pared 4 bases from V and 5 bases from J, leaving 15 bases between. The CDR3 is 15 amino acids. The CDR3 DNA follows: TGTGCCAGCAGCCGAACCCCAGGCCGGACCGGGGAGCTGTTTTTT. This gives the protein CASSRTPGRTGELFF.